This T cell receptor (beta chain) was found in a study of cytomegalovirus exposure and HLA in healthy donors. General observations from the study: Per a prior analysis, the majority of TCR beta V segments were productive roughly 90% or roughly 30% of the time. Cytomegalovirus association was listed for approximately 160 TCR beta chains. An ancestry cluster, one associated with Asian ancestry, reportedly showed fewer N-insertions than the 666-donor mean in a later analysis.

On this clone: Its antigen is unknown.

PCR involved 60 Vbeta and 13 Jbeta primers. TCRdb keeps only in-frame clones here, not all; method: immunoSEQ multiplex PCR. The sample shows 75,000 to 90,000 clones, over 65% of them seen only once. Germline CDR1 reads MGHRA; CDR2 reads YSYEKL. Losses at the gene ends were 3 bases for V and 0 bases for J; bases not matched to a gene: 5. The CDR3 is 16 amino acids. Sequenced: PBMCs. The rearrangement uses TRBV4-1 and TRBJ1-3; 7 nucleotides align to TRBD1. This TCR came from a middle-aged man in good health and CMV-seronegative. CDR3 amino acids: CASSQGGQRSGNTIYF. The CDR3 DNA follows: TGCGCCAGCAGCCAGGGGGGACAGCGCTCTGGAAACACCATATATTTT.